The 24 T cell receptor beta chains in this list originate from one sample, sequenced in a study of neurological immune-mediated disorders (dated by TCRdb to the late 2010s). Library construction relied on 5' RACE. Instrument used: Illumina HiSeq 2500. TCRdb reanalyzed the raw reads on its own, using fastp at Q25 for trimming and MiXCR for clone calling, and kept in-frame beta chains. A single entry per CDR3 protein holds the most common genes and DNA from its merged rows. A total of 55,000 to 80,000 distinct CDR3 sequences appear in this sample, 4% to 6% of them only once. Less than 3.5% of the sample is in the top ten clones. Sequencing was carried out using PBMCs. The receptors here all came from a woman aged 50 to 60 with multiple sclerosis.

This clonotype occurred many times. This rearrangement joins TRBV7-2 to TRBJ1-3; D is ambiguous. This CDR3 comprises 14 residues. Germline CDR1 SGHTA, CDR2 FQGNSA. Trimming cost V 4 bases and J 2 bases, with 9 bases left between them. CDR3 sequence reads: CASSSPRTGNTIYF. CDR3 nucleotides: TGTGCCAGCAGCTCCCCACGAACTGGAAACACCATATATTTT.

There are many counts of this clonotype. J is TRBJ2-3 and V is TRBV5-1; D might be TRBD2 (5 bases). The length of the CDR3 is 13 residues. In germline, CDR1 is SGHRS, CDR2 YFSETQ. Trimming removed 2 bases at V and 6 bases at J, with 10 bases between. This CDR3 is CASSFGEKDTQYF. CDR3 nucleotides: TGCGCCAGCAGCTTCGGGGAGAAGGATACGCAGTATTTT.

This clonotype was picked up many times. In DNA, the CDR3 is TGTGCCAGCAGCCAAGATCAGCCAGGGGCTGGTTTCACCGGGGAGCTGTTTTTT. As protein: CASSQDQPGAGFTGELFF. The V gene is TRBV14, the J gene TRBJ2-2, with D possibly TRBD1 on 6 matching bases. The CDR3 is made up of 18 amino acids. The germline gives CDR1 SGHDN, CDR2 FVKESK. V lost 0 bases to trimming and J lost 4 bases, with 18 bases between them.

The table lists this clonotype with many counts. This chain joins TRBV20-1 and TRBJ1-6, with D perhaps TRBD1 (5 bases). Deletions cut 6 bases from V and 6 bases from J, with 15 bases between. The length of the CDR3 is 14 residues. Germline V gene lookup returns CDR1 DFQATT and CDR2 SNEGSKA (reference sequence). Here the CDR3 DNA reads TGCAGTGCGGAATCCGGGACGGCTAATTCACCCCTCCACTTT. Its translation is CSAESGTANSPLHF.

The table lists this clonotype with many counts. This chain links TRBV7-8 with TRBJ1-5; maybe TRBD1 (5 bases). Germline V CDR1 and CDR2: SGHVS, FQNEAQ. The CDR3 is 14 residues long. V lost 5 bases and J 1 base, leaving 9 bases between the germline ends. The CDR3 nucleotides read TGTGCCAGCAGCGGAGGGACGAGCAATCAGCCCCAGCATTTT. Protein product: CASSGGTSNQPQHF.

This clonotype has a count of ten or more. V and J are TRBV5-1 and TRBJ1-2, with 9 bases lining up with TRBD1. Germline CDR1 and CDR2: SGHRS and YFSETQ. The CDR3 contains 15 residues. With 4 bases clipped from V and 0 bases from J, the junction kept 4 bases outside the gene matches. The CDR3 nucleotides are TGCGCCAGCAGCAATGGACAGGGGCCTAACTATGGCTACACCTTC. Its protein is CASSNGQGPNYGYTF.

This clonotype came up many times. CDR3 sequence (DNA): TGTGCCAGCAGTTCGAGACAGGGTAGTCTAAAGACCCAGTACTTC. As protein: CASSSRQGSLKTQYF. The chain is built from TRBV27 and TRBJ2-5; TRBD1 aligns across 7 bases. CDR3 length: 15 amino acids. V was pared by 4 bases and J by 6 bases, with 11 bases of the junction left unmatched. Germline assignment: CDR1 MNHEY and CDR2 SMNVEV (reference sequence).

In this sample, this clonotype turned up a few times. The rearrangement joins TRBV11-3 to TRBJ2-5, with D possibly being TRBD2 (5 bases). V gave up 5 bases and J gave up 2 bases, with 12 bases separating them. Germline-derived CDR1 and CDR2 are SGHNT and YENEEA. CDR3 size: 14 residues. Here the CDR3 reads CASSGRDLQETQYF. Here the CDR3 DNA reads TGTGCCAGCAGCGGCCGGGATCTACAAGAGACCCAGTACTTC.

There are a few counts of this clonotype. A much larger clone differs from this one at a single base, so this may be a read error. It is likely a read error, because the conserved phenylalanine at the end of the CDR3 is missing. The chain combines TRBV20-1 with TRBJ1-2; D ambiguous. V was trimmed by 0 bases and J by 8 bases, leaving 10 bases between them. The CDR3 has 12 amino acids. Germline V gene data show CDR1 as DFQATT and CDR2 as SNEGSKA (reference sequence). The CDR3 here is CSAREWTEGYTV. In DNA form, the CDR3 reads TGCAGTGCTAGAGAGTGGACCGAAGGCTACACCGTC.

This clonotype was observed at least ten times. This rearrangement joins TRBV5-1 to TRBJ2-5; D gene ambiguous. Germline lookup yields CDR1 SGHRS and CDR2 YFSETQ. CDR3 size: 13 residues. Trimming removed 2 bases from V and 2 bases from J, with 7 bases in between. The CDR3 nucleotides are TGCGCCAGCAGCTTAATGACACAAGAGACCCAGTACTTC. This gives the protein CASSLMTQETQYF.

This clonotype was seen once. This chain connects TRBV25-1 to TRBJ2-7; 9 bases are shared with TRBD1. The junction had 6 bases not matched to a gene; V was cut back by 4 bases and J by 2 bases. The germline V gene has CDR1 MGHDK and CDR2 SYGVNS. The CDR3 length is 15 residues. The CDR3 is CASSALGQGTYEQYF. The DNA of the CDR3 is TGTGCCAGCAGTGCATTGGGACAGGGTACCTACGAGCAGTACTTC.

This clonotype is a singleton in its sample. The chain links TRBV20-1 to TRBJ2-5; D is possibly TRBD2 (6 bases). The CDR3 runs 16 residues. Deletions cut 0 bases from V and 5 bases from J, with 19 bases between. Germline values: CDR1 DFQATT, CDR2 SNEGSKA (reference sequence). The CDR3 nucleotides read TGCAGTGCTAGAGATCTAGCGCGGGGTGTTATGGAGACCCAGTACTTC. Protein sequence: CSARDLARGVMETQYF.

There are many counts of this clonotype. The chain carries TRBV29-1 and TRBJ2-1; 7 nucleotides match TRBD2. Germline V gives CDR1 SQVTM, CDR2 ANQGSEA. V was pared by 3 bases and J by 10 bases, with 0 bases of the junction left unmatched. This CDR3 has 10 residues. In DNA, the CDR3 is TGCAGCGTTGACGGGGGGGAGCAGTTCTTC. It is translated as CSVDGGEQFF.

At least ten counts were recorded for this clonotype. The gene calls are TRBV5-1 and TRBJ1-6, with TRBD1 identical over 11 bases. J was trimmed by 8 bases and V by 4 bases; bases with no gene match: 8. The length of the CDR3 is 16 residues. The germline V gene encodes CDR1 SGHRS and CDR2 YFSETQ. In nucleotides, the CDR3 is TGCGCCAGCAGCCAGCAACCGGGACAGGGGGATTCACCCCTCCACTTT. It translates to CASSQQPGQGDSPLHF. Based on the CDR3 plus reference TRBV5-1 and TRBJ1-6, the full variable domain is KAGVTQTPRYLIKTRGQQVTLSCSPISGHRSVSWYQQTPGQGLQFLFEYFSETQRNKGNFPGRFSGRQFSNSRSEMNVSTLELGDSALYLCASSQQPGQGDSPLHFGNGTRLTVT.

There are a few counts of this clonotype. CDR3 region: CSARALGLLDNSPLHF. The CDR3 DNA sequence: TGCAGTGCTAGAGCCCTCGGACTCTTGGATAATTCACCCCTCCACTTT. The chain is built from TRBV20-1 and TRBJ1-6; D remains ambiguous. This CDR3 has 16 residues. The germline gives CDR1 DFQATT, CDR2 SNEGSKA (reference sequence). Between the trimmed V and J ends, which lost 1 base and 5 bases, there was a span of 15 bases.

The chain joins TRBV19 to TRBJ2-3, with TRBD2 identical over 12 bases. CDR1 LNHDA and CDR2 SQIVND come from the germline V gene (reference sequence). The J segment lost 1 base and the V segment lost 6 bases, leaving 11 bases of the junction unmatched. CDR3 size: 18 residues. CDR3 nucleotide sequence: TGTGCCAGTAGCCCAGGGAGGCTAGCGGGGGGGGGCACAGATACGCAGTATTTT. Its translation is CASSPGRLAGGGTDTQYF.

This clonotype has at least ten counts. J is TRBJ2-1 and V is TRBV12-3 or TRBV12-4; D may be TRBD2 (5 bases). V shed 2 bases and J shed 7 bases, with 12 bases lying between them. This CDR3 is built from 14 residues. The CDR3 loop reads CASSLRWRRNEQFF. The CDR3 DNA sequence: TGTGCCAGCAGTTTAAGGTGGAGGAGGAATGAGCAGTTCTTC.

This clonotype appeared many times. CDR3 DNA: TGCGCCAGCAGCTGGGCTAACGGGGGGCTTGTTACGCAGTATTTT. Translated: CASSWANGGLVTQYF. The chain carries TRBV5-1 and TRBJ2-3, with a possible D match to TRBD2 (7 bases). Trimming removed 3 bases at V and 8 bases at J, with 19 bases between. Germline V gene data show CDR1 as SGHRS and CDR2 as YFSETQ. CDR3 length: 15 amino acids.

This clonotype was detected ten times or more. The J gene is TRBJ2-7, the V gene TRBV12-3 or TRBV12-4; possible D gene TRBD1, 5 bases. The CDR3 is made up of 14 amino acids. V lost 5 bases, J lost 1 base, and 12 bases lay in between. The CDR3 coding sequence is TGTGCCAGCAGTCTCCGGGCAGGGTCCTACGAGCAGTACTTC. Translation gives CASSLRAGSYEQYF.

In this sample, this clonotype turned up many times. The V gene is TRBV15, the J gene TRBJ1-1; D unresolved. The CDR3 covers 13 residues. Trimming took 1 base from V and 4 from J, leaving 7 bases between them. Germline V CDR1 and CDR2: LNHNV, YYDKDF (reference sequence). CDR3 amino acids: CATSRAPTTEAFF. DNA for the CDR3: TGTGCCACCAGCAGAGCACCGACCACTGAAGCTTTCTTT.

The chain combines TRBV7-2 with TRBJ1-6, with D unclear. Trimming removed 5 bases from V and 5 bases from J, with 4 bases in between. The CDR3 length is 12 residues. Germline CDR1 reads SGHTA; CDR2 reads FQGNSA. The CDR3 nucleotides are TGTGCCAGCAGCAAAAATAATTCACCCCTCCACTTT. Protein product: CASSKNNSPLHF.

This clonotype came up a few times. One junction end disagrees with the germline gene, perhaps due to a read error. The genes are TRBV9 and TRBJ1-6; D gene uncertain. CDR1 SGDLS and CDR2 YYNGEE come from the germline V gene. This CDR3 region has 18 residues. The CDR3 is CASSPHPDSSSYNSPLNF. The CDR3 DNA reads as TGTGCCAGCAGCCCCCACCCCGACTCGAGCTCCTATAATTCACCCCTCAACTTT.

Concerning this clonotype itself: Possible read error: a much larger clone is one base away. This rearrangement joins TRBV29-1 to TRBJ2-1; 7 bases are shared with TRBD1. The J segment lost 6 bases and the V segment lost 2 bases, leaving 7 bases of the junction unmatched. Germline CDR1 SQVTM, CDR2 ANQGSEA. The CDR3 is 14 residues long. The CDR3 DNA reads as TGCAGCGTTGAACGGGGACAGCTATCCAATGAGCAGTTCTTC. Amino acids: CSVERGQLSNEQFF.

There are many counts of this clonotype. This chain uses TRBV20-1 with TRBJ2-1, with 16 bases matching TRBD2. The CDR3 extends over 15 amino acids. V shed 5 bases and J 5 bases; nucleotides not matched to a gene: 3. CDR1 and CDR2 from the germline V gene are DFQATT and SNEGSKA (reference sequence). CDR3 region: CSAGTSGGEDNEQFF. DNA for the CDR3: TGCAGTGCTGGGACTAGCGGGGGGGAGGACAATGAGCAGTTCTTC.